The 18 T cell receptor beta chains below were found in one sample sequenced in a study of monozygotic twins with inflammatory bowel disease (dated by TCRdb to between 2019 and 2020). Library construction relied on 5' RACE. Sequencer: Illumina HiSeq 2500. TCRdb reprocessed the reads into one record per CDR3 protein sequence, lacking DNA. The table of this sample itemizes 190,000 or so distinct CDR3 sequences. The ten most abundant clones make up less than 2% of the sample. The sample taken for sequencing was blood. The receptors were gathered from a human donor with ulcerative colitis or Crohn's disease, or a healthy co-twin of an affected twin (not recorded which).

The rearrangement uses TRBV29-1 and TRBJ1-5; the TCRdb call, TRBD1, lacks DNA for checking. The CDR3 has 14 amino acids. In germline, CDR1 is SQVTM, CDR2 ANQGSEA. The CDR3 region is CSALSRDSNQPQHF. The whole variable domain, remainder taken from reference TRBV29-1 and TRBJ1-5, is SAVISQKPSRDICQRGTSLTIQCQVDSQVTMMFWYRQQPGQSLTLIATANQGSEATYESGFVIDKFPISRPNLTFSTLTVSNMSPEDSSIYLCSALSRDSNQPQHFGDGTRLSIL.

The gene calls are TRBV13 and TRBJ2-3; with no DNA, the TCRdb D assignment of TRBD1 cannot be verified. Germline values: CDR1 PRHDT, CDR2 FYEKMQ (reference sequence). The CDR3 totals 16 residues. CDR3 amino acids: CASSLVGGGPTDTQYF. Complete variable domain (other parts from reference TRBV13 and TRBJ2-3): AAGVIQSPRHLIKEKRETATLKCYPIPRHDTVYWYQQGPGQDPQFLISFYEKMQSDKGSIPDRFSAQQFSDYHSELNMSSLELGDSALYFCASSLVGGGPTDTQYFGPGTRLTVL.

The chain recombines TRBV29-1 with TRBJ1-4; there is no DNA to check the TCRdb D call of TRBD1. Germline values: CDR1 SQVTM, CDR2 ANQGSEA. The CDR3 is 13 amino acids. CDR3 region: CSVPGDSGEKLFF.

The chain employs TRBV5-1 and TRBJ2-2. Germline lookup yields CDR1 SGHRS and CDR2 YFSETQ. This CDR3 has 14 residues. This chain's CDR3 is CASSFTAKGGELFF.

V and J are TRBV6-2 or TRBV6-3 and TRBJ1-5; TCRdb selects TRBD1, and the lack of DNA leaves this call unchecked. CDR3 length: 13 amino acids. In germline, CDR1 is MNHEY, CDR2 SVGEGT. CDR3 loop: CASNRPLDQPQHF.

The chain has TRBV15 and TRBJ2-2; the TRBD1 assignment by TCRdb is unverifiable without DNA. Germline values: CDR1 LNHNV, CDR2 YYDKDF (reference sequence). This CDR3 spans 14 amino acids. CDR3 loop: CATSILRDTGELFF.

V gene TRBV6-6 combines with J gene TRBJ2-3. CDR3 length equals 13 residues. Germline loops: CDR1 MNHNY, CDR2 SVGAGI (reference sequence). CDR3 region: CASSGARTDTQYF.

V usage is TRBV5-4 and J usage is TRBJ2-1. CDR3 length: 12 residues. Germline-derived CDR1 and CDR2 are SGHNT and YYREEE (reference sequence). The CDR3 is CASSISGTEQFF.

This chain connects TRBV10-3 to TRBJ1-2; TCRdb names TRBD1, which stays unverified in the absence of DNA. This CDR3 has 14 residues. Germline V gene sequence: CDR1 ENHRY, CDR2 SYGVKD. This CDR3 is CAISENRANYGYTF.

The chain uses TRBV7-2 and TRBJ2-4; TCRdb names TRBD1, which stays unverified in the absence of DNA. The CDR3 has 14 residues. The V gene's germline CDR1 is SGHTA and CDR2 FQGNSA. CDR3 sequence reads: CASTQGGTKNIQYF.

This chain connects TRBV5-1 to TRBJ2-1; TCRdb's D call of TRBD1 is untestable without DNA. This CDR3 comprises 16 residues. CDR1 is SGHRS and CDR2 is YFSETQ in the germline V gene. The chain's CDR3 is CASSPLAGVTYNEQFF.

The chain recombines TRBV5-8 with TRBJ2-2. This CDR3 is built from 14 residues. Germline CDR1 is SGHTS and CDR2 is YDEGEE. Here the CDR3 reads CASSFKGNTGELFF.

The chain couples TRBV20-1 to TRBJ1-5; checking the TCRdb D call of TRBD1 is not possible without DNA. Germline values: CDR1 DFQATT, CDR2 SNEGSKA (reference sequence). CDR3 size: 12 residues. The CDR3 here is CSGTGGNQPQHF.

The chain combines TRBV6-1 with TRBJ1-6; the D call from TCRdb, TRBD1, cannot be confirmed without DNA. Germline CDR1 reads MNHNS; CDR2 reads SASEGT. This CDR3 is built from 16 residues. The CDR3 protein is CASDERDRGNNSPLHF.

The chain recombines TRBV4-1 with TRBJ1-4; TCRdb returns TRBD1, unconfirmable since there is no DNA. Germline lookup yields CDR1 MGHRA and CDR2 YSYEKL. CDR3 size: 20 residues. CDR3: CASSQGLMSLMTGRSEKLFF.

This chain's CDR3 is CRGVAGGNNEQFF. The chain recombines TRBV20-1 with TRBJ2-1; the TCRdb D gene call, TRBD2, has no DNA to confirm it. This CDR3 contains 13 residues. CDR1 and CDR2 from the germline V gene are DFQATT and SNEGSKA (reference sequence).

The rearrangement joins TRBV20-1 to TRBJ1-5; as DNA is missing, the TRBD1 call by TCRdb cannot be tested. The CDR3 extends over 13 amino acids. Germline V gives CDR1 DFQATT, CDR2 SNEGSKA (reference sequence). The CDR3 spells CSASGRVNQPQHF.

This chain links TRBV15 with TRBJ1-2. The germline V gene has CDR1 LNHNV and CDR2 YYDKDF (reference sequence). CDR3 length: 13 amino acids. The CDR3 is CATSREQDYGYTF.